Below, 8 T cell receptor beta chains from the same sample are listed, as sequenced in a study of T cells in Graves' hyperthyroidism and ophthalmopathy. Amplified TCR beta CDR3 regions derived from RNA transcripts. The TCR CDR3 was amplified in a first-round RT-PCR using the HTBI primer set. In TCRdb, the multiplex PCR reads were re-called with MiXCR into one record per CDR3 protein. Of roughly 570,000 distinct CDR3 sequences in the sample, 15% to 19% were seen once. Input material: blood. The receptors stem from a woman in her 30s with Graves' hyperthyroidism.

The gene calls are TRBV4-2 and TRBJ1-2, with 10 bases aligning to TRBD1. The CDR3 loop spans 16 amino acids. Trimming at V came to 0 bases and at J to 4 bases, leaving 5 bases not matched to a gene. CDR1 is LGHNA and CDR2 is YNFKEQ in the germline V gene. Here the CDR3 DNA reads TGTGCCAGCAGCCAAGAACGGGACAGGGGATCCTATGGCTACACCTTC. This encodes CASSQERDRGSYGYTF.

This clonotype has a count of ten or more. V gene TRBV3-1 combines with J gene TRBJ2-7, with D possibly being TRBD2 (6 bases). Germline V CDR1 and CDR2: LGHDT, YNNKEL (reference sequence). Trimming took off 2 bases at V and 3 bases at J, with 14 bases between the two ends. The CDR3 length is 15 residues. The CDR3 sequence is CASSQMPGSFYEQYF. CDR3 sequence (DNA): TGTGCCAGCAGCCAAATGCCCGGGAGTTTCTACGAGCAGTACTTC.

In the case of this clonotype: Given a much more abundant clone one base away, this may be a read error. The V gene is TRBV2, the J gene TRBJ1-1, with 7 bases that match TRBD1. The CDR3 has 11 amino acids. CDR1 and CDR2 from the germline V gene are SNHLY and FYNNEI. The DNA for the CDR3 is TGTGGTGGACAGGAGAACACTGAAGCTTTCTTT. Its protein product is CGGQENTEAFF.

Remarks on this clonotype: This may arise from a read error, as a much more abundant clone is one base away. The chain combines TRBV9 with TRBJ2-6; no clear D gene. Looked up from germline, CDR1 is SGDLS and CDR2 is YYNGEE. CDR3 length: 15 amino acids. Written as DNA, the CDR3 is TGTGTCAGCAGCACACCACTCTCTGGGGCCAACGTCCTGACTTTC. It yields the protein CVSSTPLSGANVLTF.

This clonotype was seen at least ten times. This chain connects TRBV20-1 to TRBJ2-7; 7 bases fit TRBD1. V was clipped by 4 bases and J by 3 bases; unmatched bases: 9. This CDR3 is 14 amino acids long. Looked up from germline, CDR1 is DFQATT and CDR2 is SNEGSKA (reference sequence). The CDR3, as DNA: TGCAGTGCTAACGCCGGGACAGATAACTACGAGCAGTACTTC. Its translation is CSANAGTDNYEQYF.

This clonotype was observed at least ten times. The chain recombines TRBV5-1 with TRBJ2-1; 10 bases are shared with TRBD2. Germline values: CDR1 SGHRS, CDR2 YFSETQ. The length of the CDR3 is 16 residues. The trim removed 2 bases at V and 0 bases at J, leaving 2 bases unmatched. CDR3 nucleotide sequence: TGCGCCAGCAGCTTTCCTAGCGGGAGCTCCTACAATGAGCAGTTCTTC. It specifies CASSFPSGSSYNEQFF.

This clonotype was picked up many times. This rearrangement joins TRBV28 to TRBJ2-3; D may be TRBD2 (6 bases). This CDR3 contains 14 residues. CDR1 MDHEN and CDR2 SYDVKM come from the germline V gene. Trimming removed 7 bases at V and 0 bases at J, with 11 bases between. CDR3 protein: CASIAGGSTDTQYF. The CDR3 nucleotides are TGTGCCAGCATCGCCGGGGGAAGCACAGATACGCAGTATTTT.

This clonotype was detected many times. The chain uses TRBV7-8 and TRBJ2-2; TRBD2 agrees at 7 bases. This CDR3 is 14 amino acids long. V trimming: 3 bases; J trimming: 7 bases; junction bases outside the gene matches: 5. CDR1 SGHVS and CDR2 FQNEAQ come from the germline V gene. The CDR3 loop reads CASSFGLGSGELFF. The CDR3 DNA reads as TGTGCCAGCAGCTTCGGACTAGGCAGCGGGGAGCTGTTTTTT.